This T cell receptor beta chain was captured by sequencing in a study of lymphopenia after photon versus proton radiotherapy. Regarding the study as a whole: Oligoclonal CD8+ Temra expansion after nadir drove photon patients' diversity drop. A bigger post-nadir fall in TCR diversity correlated inversely with survival time in deceased patients. Photon-treated patients lost naive T cells and TCR diversity; proton-treated stayed stable.

The data were produced by immunoSEQ multiplex PCR, yet TCRdb's version contains in-frame clones alone and is incomplete. The table lists some 45,000 clones, around 81% of them singletons. CDR3 length: 14 residues. Trimming shortened V by 4 bases and J by 0 bases, and 9 bases separated the two germline ends. Germline loops: CDR1 LNHDA, CDR2 SQIVND (reference sequence). This clone was observed once. Its antigen is unknown. The source material was peripheral blood, sampled from a patient treated with proton-based radiotherapy. This clonotype was obtained from a woman in her seventies with pancreatic cancer. The rearrangement uses TRBV19 and TRBJ1-1; D is unclear. CDR3 DNA sequence: TGTGCCAGTAGTAAACTTGTGGTGAACACTGAAGCTTTCTTT. Its translation is CASSKLVVNTEAFF.